One and the same sample provided the 19 T cell receptor beta chains below, sequenced in a study of T cell responses to AZD1222 COVID-19 vaccine. TCRdb keeps only in-frame clones here, not all; method: immunoSEQ multiplex PCR. The data contain approximately 180,000 clones, just over 90% of them singletons. This material consisted of peripheral blood, taken 28 days after the second dose of the MenACWY control vaccine. The receptors were sampled from an adult who received the MenACWY meningococcal vaccine as a control.

The chain recombines TRBV19 with TRBJ1-5; D gene uncertain. The CDR3 runs to 13 residues. The germline CDR1 and CDR2 sequences are LNHDA and SQIVND (reference sequence). Trimming removed 1 base from V and 7 bases from J, with 8 bases in between. CDR3 coding DNA: TGTGCCAGTAGTATAGTGGTCGGCCAGCCCCAGCATTTT. Translated: CASSIVVGQPQHF. The variable domain in full, completed from reference TRBV19 and TRBJ1-5, reads DGGITQSPKYLFRKEGQNVTLSCEQNLNHDAMYWYRQDPGQGLRLIYYSQIVNDFQKGDIAEGYSVSREKKESFPLTVTSAQKNPTAFYLCASSIVVGQPQHFGDGTRLSIL.

This clone was recorded only once. The J gene is TRBJ2-3, the V gene TRBV9; 7 bases agree with TRBD2. V was clipped by 3 bases and J by 5 bases; unmatched bases: 6. This CDR3 has 14 residues. Germline CDR1 reads SGDLS; CDR2 reads YYNGEE. This CDR3 is CASSASGAQDTQYF. CDR3 in DNA: TGTGCCAGCAGCGCTAGCGGCGCACAAGATACGCAGTATTTT.

This sequence joins TRBV5-6 and TRBJ1-1; 8 nucleotides match TRBD1. Germline V gives CDR1 SGHDT, CDR2 YYEEEE. The V and J ends lost 0 bases and 5 bases, in that order; junction bases with no gene match: 9. There are 16 residues in the CDR3. CDR3 coding DNA: TGTGCCAGCAGCTTGGTCCGGACAGGGAAATGGACTGAAGCTTTCTTT. Amino acid sequence: CASSLVRTGKWTEAFF.

Concerning this clone itself: One end of the junction is discordant with germline, which a read error may explain. The rearrangement joins TRBV2 to TRBJ2-1, with 9 bases matching TRBD2. The CDR3 length is 13 residues. Germline lookup yields CDR1 SNHLY and CDR2 FYNNEI. CDR3 bases: TGTGCCAGCATTAGCGGGAGCTACCATGAGCAGTTCTTC. Its protein product is CASISGSYHEQFF.

The chain employs TRBV11-3 and TRBJ1-1; perhaps TRBD1 as D (6 bases). Germline lookup yields CDR1 SGHNT and CDR2 YENEEA. Deletions cut 3 bases from V and 1 base from J, with 18 bases between. The CDR3 runs 17 residues. The CDR3 region is CASSFGARAGENTEAFF. In nucleotides, the CDR3 is TGTGCCAGCAGCTTCGGAGCACGAGCAGGGGAGAACACTGAAGCTTTCTTT.

The chain is built from TRBV3-1 (or the pseudogene TRBV3-2) and TRBJ1-6, with a weak D call TRBD1 (5 bases). Germline CDR1 LGHDT, CDR2 YNNKEL (reference sequence). Trimming took off 4 bases at V and 8 bases at J, with 12 bases between the two ends. CDR3 length: 14 amino acids. DNA of the CDR3: TGTGCCAGCAGCCTGGGACTTAGATATTCACCCCTCCACTTT. It translates to CASSLGLRYSPLHF.

A remark on this clone: The germline gene is not matched at one end of the junction; a read error may be the cause. This chain links TRBV19 with TRBJ2-7; perhaps D is TRBD1 or TRBD2 (5 bases each). The germline CDR1 and CDR2 sequences are LNHDA and SQIVND (reference sequence). The CDR3 is made up of 13 amino acids. CDR3 region: CASSIDAGTEVNF. As DNA, the CDR3 is TGTGCCAGTAGTATAGACGCCGGGACGGAAGTCAACTTC.

Turning to this clone: Within the sample, other DNA sequences also encode this same CDR3. This chain connects TRBV11-3 to TRBJ2-1; TRBD1 might be the D (5 bases). This CDR3 region has 15 residues. CDR1 is SGHNT and CDR2 is YENEEA in the germline V gene. V shed 0 bases and J shed 4 bases, with 10 bases lying between them. The CDR3 coding sequence is TGTGCCAGCAGCTTAGATCAGGGCAGTTACAATGAGCAGTTCTTC. Translated, it gives CASSLDQGSYNEQFF.

V is TRBV6-4 and J is TRBJ2-1; 8 nucleotides line up with TRBD1. The ends lost 4 bases at V and 4 bases at J; junction bases unmatched: 3. CDR3 size: 14 residues. Germline CDR1 and CDR2: MRHNA and SNTAGT. The CDR3: CASSGTGKYNEQFF. For the CDR3, the DNA is TGTGCCAGCAGTGGGACAGGGAAATACAATGAGCAGTTCTTC.

The rearrangement uses TRBV9 and TRBJ1-2, with 8 bases lining up with TRBD1. The ends lost 7 bases at V and 7 bases at J; junction bases unmatched: 12. The CDR3 contains 14 residues. The germline CDR1 and CDR2 sequences are SGDLS and YYNGEE. The CDR3 DNA reads as TGTGCCAGCCAAGACAGGGGCCTCCCCTCTGGCTACACCTTC. Amino acid sequence: CASQDRGLPSGYTF.

The chain employs TRBV7-2 and TRBJ2-1; possibly TRBD2 for D (5 bases). The CDR3 covers 16 residues. CDR1 and CDR2 (germline): SGHTA, FQGNSA. The V end lost 3 bases, the J end lost 10 bases, and 22 bases lay between the germline ends. CDR3 nucleotide sequence: TGTGCCAGCAGCTTTCCCCGGCTAGCCCTAACGGGGGAGCAGTTCTTC. Amino acid sequence: CASSFPRLALTGEQFF.

The rearrangement uses TRBV21-1 and TRBJ2-7; the D call TRBD2 from the table was never checked on the DNA. TRBV21-1 is assigned pseudogene status. The CDR3 has 18 amino acids. The CDR3 region is CASSKVIKLAGRMREQYF. The CDR3 DNA reads TGTGCCAGCAGCAAAGTAATAAAACTAGCGGGTCGAATGCGGGAGCAGTACTTC.

This chain links TRBV5-1 with TRBJ1-2; maybe TRBD1 (5 bases). The V gene lost 0 bases and the J gene lost 6 bases, with 9 bases spanning the gap. This CDR3 contains 13 residues. From germline, CDR1 is SGHRS and CDR2 YFSETQ. CDR3 nucleotides: TGCGCCAGCAGCTTGGAGGGGTGGGATGGCTACACCTTC. Amino acid sequence: CASSLEGWDGYTF.

V and J are TRBV27 and TRBJ1-6; a possible D gene is TRBD1 (5 bases). The V gene's germline CDR1 is MNHEY and CDR2 SMNVEV (reference sequence). The CDR3 covers 15 residues. Trimming removed 2 bases at V and 10 bases at J, with 15 bases between. CDR3 nucleotide sequence: TGTGCCAGCAGTTTAAGAGGGGACGATTGGTCACCCCTCCACTTT. This sequence encodes CASSLRGDDWSPLHF.

The chain recombines TRBV9 with TRBJ2-5; D is possibly TRBD2 (6 bases). Trimming pared 0 bases from V and 0 bases from J, leaving 12 bases between. Germline assignment: CDR1 SGDLS and CDR2 YYNGEE. This CDR3 comprises 16 residues. The CDR3 is CASSVAGRGNQETQYF. The CDR3 nucleotides are TGTGCCAGCAGCGTAGCCGGACGGGGGAACCAAGAGACCCAGTACTTC.

This sequence joins TRBV28 and TRBJ1-1; D gene uncertain. Germline V gene lookup returns CDR1 MDHEN and CDR2 SYDVKM. The CDR3 spans 14 residues. Trimming shortened V by 3 bases and J by 5 bases, and 13 bases separated the two germline ends. The CDR3 DNA reads as TGTGCCAGCAGTTTGGACTTGAAGAGAACTGAAGCTTTCTTT. This sequence encodes CASSLDLKRTEAFF.

The chain recombines TRBV7-2 with TRBJ2-2; D is unclear. Germline V gene sequence: CDR1 SGHTA, CDR2 FQGNSA. V lost 5 bases and J lost 10, with 11 bases in between. There are 12 residues in the CDR3. CDR3 nucleotides: TGTGCCAGCAGCCCGGATCTTCCGGAGCTGTTTTTT. It specifies CASSPDLPELFF.

The rearrangement joins TRBV6-6 to TRBJ2-5; 8 bases map to TRBD2. This CDR3 comprises 21 residues. V trimming: 5 bases; J trimming: 1 base; junction bases outside the gene matches: 24. From germline, CDR1 is MNHNY and CDR2 SVGAGI (reference sequence). CDR3 amino acids: CASSPSPGWAGGSALQETQYF. Here the CDR3 DNA reads TGTGCCAGCAGTCCGTCCCCGGGATGGGCGGGAGGCTCTGCGCTCCAAGAGACCCAGTACTTC.

The chain couples TRBV12-5 to TRBJ2-7, with 8 bases identical to TRBD1. The J segment lost 5 bases and the V segment lost 5 bases, leaving 5 bases of the junction unmatched. This CDR3 region has 13 residues. Germline V gene lookup returns CDR1 LGHNT and CDR2 FRNRAP. The CDR3 loop reads CASGQGAPHEQYF. The CDR3 region has the DNA TGTGCTAGTGGTCAGGGGGCCCCCCACGAGCAGTACTTC. The full variable domain, rest sourced from reference TRBV12-5 and TRBJ2-7, is DARVTQTPRHKVTEMGQEVTMRCQPILGHNTVFWYRQTMMQGLELLAYFRNRAPLDDSGMPKDRFSAEMPDATLATLKIQPSEPRDSAVYFCASGQGAPHEQYFGPGTRLTVT.